This TCR beta chain appears in the sequencing data of a study of T cell changes during pregnancy in multiple sclerosis (dated by TCRdb to about 2019). At the level of the whole study: In women with multiple sclerosis, the researchers looked at how the T cell repertoire shifted as pregnancy progressed.

The receptor library was made with the immunoSEQ multiplex PCR assay. The table comes from immuneACCESS by way of TCRdb, which keeps in-frame sequences with V and J called. Part of the clones is missing from these tables; in studies checked, under half for an unresolved V gene and the rest for unknown reasons. The sample table lists some 96,000 clones, roughly 90% of them with a count of one. Just under 2% of the sample lies in the top ten. Based on the germline V gene, the CDR1 and CDR2 sequences are SQVTM and ANQGSEA. Trimming leaves V shorter by 7 bases and J shorter by 4 bases, with the junction holding 8 bases beyond the gene matches. The cysteine opens and the phenylalanine closes a CDR3 of 13 amino acids. Here the CDR3 DNA is all that survives: 39 bases in frame from base 1. About this clone itself: This receptor's antigen is unknown. No much larger clone is present one base from it, and per-base qualities are unavailable.

Sequencing was performed on peripheral blood, taken after pregnancy. The sequence links TRBV29-1 to TRBJ1-1; the central 8 bases match TRBD1. The origin of this receptor is a female donor with multiple sclerosis, enrolled in a pregnancy study. For the CDR3, the sequence is CSGGQGVVTEAFF. The nucleotide sequence reads as follows: TGCAGCGGCGGACAGGGTGTTGTCACTGAAGCTTTCTTT.